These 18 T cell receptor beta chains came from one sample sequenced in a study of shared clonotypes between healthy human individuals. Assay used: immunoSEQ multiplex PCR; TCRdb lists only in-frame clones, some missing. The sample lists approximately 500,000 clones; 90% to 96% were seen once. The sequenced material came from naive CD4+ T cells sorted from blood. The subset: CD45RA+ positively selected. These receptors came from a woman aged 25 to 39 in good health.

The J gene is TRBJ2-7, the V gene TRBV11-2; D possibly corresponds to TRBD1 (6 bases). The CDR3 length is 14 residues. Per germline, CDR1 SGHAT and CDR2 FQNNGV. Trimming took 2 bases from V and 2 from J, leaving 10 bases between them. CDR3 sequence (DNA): TGTGCCAGCAGCTTACTATCAGGGGCCTACGAGCAGTACTTC. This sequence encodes CASSLLSGAYEQYF. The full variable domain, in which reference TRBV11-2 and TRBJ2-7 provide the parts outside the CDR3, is EAGVAQSPRYKIIEKRQSVAFWCNPISGHATLYWYQQILGQGPKLLIQFQNNGVVDDSQLPKDRFSAERLKGVDSTLKIQPAKLEDSAVYLCASSLLSGAYEQYFGPGTRLTVT.

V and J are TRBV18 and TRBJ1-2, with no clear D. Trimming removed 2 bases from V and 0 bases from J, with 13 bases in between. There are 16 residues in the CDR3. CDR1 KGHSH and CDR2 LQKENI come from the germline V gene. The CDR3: CASSPTVAGPNYGYTF. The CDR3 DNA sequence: TGTGCCAGCTCACCAACGGTGGCAGGACCTAACTATGGCTACACCTTC.

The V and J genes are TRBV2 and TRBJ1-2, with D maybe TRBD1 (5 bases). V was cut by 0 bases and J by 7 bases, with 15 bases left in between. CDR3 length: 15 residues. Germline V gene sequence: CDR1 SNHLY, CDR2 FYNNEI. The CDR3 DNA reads TGTGCCAGCAGTGAAGCGTTCTTGGCAGGGATTGGCTACACCTTC. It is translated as CASSEAFLAGIGYTF.

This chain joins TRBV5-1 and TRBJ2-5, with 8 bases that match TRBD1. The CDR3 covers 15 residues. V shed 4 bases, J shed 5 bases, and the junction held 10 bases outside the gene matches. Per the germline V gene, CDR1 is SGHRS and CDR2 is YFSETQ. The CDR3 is CASSRLAGGYETQYF. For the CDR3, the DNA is TGCGCCAGCAGCAGACTGGCAGGGGGCTATGAGACCCAGTACTTC.

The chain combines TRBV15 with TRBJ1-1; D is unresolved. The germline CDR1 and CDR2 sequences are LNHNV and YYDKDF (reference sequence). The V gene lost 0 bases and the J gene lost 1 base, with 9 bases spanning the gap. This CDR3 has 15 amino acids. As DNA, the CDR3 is TGTGCCACCAGCAGAGAGACCCCAGGGAACACTGAAGCTTTCTTT. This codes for CATSRETPGNTEAFF.

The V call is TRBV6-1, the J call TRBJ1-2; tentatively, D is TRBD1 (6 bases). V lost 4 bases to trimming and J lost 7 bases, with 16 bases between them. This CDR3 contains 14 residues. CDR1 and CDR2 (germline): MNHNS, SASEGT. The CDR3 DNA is TGTGCCAGCAGTGTGTCGGGGGCCGGACGTGGCTACACCTTC. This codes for CASSVSGAGRGYTF.

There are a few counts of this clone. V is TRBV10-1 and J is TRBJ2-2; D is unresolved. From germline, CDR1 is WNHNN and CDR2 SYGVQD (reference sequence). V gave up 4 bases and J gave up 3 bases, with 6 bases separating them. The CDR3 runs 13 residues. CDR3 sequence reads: CASSGLYTGELFF. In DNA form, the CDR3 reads TGCGCCAGCAGTGGTTTATACACCGGGGAGCTGTTTTTT.

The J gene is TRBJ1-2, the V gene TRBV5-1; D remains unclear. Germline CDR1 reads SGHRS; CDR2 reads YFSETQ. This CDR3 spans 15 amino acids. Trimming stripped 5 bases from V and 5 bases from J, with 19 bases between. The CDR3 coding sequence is TGCGCCAGCAGTTGGACCCGGCTATCGGCTTATGGCTACACCTTC. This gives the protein CASSWTRLSAYGYTF.

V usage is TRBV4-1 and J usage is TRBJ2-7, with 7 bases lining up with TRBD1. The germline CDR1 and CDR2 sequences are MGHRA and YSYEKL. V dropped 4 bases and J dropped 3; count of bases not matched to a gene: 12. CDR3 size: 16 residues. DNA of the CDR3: TGCGCCAGCAGCCTTGCGACAGGGTCCTCGTTCTACGAGCAGTACTTC. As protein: CASSLATGSSFYEQYF.

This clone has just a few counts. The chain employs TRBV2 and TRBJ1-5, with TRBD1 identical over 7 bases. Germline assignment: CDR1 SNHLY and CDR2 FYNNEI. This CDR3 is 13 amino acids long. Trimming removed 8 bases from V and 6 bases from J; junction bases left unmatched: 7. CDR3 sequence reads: CASHRQGGQPQHF. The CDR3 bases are TGTGCCAGCCACAGACAGGGAGGTCAGCCCCAGCATTTT.

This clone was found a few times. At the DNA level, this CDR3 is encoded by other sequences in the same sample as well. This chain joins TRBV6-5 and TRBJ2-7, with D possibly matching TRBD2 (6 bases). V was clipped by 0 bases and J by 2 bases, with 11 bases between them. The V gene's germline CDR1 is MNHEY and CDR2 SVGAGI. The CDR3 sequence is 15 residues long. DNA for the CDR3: TGTGCCAGCAGTTACTCCGGGACTGGAACCTACGAGCAGTACTTC. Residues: CASSYSGTGTYEQYF.

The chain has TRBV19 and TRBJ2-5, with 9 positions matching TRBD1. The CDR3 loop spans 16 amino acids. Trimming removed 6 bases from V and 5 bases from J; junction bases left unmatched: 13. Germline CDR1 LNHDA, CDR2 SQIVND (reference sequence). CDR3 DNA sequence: TGTGCCAGTAGGGCCCGACCCGGGACAGGGATGGAGACCCAGTACTTC. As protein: CASRARPGTGMETQYF. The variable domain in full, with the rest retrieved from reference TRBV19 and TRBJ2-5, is DGGITQSPKYLFRKEGQNVTLSCEQNLNHDAMYWYRQDPGQGLRLIYYSQIVNDFQKGDIAEGYSVSREKKESFPLTVTSAQKNPTAFYLCASRARPGTGMETQYFGPGTRLLVL.

The CDR3 loop reads CASSRDRAGYEQYF. CDR3 DNA: TGCGCCAGCAGCCGGGACAGAGCAGGCTACGAGCAGTACTTC. The gene calls are TRBV5-1 and TRBJ2-7; 7 nucleotides agree with TRBD1. V gave up 4 bases and J gave up 3 bases; unmatched junction bases: 7. CDR3 length equals 14 residues. The germline gives CDR1 SGHRS, CDR2 YFSETQ.

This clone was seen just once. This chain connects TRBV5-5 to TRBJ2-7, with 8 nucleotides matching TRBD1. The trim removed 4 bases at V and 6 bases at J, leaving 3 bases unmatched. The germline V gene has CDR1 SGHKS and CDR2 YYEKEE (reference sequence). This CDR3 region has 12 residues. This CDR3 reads CASSRTGSEQYF. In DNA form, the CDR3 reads TGTGCCAGCAGCAGGACAGGGTCCGAGCAGTACTTC. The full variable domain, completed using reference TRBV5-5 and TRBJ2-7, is DAGVTQSPTHLIKTRGQQVTLRCSPISGHKSVSWYQQVLGQGPQFIFQYYEKEERGRGNFPDRFSARQFPNYSSELNVNALLLGDSALYLCASSRTGSEQYFGPGTRLTVT.

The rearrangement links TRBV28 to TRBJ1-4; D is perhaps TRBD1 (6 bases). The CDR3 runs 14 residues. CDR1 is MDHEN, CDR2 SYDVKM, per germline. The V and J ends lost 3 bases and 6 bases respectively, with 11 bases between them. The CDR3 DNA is TGTGCCAGCAGTTTGAGGGGGGCGGATGAAAAACTGTTTTTT. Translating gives CASSLRGADEKLFF.

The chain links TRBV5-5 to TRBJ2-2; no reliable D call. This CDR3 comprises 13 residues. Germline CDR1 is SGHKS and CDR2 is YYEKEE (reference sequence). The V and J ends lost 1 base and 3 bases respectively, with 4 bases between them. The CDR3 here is CASSLMYTGELFF. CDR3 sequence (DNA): TGTGCCAGCAGCTTGATGTACACCGGGGAGCTGTTTTTT. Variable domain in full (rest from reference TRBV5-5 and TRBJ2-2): DAGVTQSPTHLIKTRGQQVTLRCSPISGHKSVSWYQQVLGQGPQFIFQYYEKEERGRGNFPDRFSARQFPNYSSELNVNALLLGDSALYLCASSLMYTGELFFGEGSRLTVL.

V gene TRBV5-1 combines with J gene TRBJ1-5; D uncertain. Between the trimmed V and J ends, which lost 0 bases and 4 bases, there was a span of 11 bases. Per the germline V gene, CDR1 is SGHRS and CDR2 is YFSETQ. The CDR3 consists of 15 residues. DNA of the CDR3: TGCGCCAGCAGCTTGGAAGGGTCGGGGAATCAGCCCCAGCATTTT. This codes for CASSLEGSGNQPQHF.

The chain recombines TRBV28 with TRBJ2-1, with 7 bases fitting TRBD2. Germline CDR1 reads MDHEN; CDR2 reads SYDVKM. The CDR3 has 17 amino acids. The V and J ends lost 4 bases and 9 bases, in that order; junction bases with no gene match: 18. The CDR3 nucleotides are TGTGCCAGCAGTTCCTTGGGAGGGGACCGAGCGTCCTCTGAGCAGTTCTTC. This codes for CASSSLGGDRASSEQFF.